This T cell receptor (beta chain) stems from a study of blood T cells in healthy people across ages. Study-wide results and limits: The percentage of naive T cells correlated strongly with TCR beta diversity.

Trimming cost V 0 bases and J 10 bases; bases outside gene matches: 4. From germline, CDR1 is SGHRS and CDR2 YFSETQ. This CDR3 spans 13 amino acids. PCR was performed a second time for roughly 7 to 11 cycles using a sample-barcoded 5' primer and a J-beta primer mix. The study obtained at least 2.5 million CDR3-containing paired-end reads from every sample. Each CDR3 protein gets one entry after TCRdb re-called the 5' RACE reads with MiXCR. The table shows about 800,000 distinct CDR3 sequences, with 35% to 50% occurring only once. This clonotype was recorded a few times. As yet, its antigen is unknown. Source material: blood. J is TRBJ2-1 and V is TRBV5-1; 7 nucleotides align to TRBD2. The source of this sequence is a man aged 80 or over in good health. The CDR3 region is CASSLEVGREQFF. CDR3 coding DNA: TGCGCCAGCAGCTTGGAAGTCGGGAGGGAGCAGTTCTTC.